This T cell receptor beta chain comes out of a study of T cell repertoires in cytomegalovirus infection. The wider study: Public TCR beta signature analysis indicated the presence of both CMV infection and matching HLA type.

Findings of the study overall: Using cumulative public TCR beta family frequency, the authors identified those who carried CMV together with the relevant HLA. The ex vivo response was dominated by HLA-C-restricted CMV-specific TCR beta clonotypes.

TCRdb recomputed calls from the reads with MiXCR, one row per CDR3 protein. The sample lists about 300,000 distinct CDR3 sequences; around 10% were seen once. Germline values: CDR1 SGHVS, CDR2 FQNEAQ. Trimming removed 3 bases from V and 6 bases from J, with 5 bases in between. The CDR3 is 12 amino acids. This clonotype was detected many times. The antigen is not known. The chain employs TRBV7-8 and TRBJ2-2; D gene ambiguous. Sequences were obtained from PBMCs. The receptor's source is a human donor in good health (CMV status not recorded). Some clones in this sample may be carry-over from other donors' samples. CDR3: CASSFPPGELFF. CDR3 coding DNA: TGTGCCAGCAGCTTTCCCCCCGGGGAGCTGTTTTTT.